This T cell receptor (beta chain) was recovered during a study of post-analysis software for immune sequencing data. Study summary: Several disease courses (relapsing-remitting, secondary progressive and progressive-relapsing) of multiple sclerosis were included.

cDNA libraries for TCR beta contained unique molecular identifiers. TCRdb re-called the PCR reads with MiXCR, one entry per CDR3 protein. The sample contains roughly 800,000 distinct CDR3 sequences, about 27% of which appear only once. This clonotype was counted between two and nine times. Source material: blood. The TCR sequence derives from a girl aged 5 to 17 with multiple sclerosis.

CDR3 in DNA: TGTGCCAGCAGCTTAAGGGCGGTGGCAGGGTCGGGTGAGCAGTTCTTC. Translated: CASSLRAVAGSGEQFF. J is TRBJ2-1 and V is TRBV7-9; maybe TRBD1 (5 bases). CDR3 length: 16 residues. The V gene lost 2 bases and the J gene lost 9 bases, with 20 bases spanning the gap. Germline CDR1 and CDR2: SEHNR and FQNEAQ (reference sequence). Full variable domain (rest looked up from reference TRBV7-9 and TRBJ2-1): DTGVSQNPRHKITKRGQNVTFRCDPISEHNRLYWYRQTLGQGPEFLTYFQNEAQLEKSRLLSDRFSAERPKGSFSTLEIQRTEQGDSAMYLCASSLRAVAGSGEQFFGPGTRLTVL.